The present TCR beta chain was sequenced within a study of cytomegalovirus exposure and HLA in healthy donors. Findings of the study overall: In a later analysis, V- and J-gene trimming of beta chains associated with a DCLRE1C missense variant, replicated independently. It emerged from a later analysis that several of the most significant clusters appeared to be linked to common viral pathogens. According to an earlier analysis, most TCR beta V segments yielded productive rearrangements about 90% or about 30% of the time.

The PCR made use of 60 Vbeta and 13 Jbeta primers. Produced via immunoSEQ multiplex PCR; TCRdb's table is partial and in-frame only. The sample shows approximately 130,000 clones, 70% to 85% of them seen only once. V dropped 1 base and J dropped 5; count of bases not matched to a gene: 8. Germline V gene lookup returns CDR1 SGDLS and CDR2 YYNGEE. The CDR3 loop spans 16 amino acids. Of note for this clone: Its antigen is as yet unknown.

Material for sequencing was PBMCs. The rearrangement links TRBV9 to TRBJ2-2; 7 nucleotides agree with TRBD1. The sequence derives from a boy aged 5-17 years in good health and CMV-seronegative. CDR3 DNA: TGTGCCAGCAGCGTAAAGACAGGGATTAGAACCGGGGAGCTGTTTTTT. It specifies CASSVKTGIRTGELFF.